These 20 T cell receptor beta chains were sequenced from one sample in a study of identifying expanded T cells in peripheral blood. Method: immunoSEQ multiplex PCR; TCRdb's copy keeps in-frame clones and lacks some. The sample has 60,000 to 80,000 clones; 90% are singletons. The sample taken for sequencing was blood. The receptors stem from a person aged 18-70 years in good health.

A word on this clone: At one end, the junction sequence differs from germline, possibly due to a read error. The chain is built from TRBV13 and TRBJ2-6, with a weak D call TRBD1 (6 bases). Germline-derived CDR1 and CDR2 are PRHDT and FYEKMQ (reference sequence). This CDR3 contains 17 residues. CDR3 bases: TGTGCCAGCGGCTTAGGGGGACATAGCTCTGGGGCCAACGTCCTGACTTTC. It is translated as CASGLGGHSSGANVLTF.

A note on this clone: The same CDR3 also results from other DNA sequences found in this sample. J is TRBJ2-2 and V is TRBV28; the D is unclear. Germline assignment: CDR1 MDHEN and CDR2 SYDVKM. Between the trimmed V and J ends, which lost 3 bases and 4 bases, there was a span of 6 bases. The CDR3 has 13 residues. CDR3 nucleotides: TGTGCCAGCAGTTTTCCAGGCACCGGGGAGCTGTTTTTT. Protein: CASSFPGTGELFF.

The rearrangement links TRBV7-8 to TRBJ2-1, with 14 bases identical to TRBD2. From germline, CDR1 is SGHVS and CDR2 FQNEAQ. The junction had 2 bases not matched to a gene; V was cut back by 3 bases and J by 7 bases. The CDR3 totals 15 residues. The CDR3 bases are TGTGCCAGCAGCTTGACTAGCGGGGGGGGAAATGAGCAGTTCTTC. It is translated as CASSLTSGGGNEQFF.

The gene calls are TRBV10-2 and TRBJ1-3, with TRBD1 identical over 10 bases. Germline V gives CDR1 WSHSY, CDR2 SAAADI. This CDR3 is built from 15 residues. V lost 5 bases, J lost 6 bases, and 7 bases stayed unmatched. The CDR3 bases are TGCGCCAGCAGTTTTCCCGGGACAGGGGAAAACACCATATATTTT. Protein product: CASSFPGTGENTIYF.

This clone was picked up a small number of times. An end of the junction differs from the germline gene, which may be a read error. The chain links TRBV7-2 to TRBJ1-2, with TRBD1 matching over 7 bases. Germline-derived CDR1 and CDR2 are SGHTA and FQGNSA. The CDR3 is 12 amino acids. In DNA, the CDR3 is TGTGCCAGCAGGACAGGGCCCTATGGCTACTCCTTC. Encoded protein: CASRTGPYGYSF.

This clone was detected only once. V is TRBV11-2 and J is TRBJ2-1, with TRBD2 as a possible D gene (6 bases). Germline CDR1 and CDR2: SGHAT and FQNNGV. There are 15 residues in the CDR3. Trimming stripped 0 bases from V and 0 bases from J, with 6 bases between. DNA for the CDR3: TGTGCCAGCAGCTTAGAGGGAGGCTCCTACAATGAGCAGTTCTTC. Amino acids: CASSLEGGSYNEQFF.

The V gene is TRBV5-1, the J gene TRBJ2-5, with D possibly being TRBD2 (5 bases). This CDR3 contains 15 residues. Between the trimmed V and J ends, which lost 0 bases and 5 bases, there was a span of 14 bases. Germline loops: CDR1 SGHRS, CDR2 YFSETQ. The CDR3 loop is CASSLVEDPGETQYF. CDR3 DNA: TGCGCCAGCAGCTTGGTGGAGGACCCCGGGGAGACCCAGTACTTC.

Remarks on this clone: The sample contains more than one DNA sequence encoding this CDR3. The rearrangement uses TRBV10-3 and TRBJ1-2; unclear D gene. CDR1 ENHRY and CDR2 SYGVKD come from the germline V gene. Trimming took off 0 bases at V and 5 bases at J, with 4 bases between the two ends. This CDR3 has 12 amino acids. The DNA for the CDR3 is TGTGCCATCAGTGAGTCGGATTATGGCTACACCTTC. This translates into CAISESDYGYTF.

This sequence joins TRBV7-3 and TRBJ2-3, with a possible D match to TRBD1 (5 bases). From germline, CDR1 is SGHTA and CDR2 FQGTGA. CDR3 length: 14 amino acids. V lost 4 bases to trimming and J lost 2 bases, with 10 bases between them. CDR3: CASSSGQITDTQYF. The CDR3 region has the DNA TGTGCCAGCAGCTCAGGACAAATCACAGATACGCAGTATTTT.

The sample holds a few counts of this clone. The gene calls are TRBV4-2 and TRBJ2-2; 9 nucleotides align to TRBD2. CDR3 length: 17 amino acids. CDR1 is LGHNA, CDR2 YNFKEQ, per germline. The trim removed 5 bases at V and 7 bases at J, leaving 14 bases unmatched. The CDR3 sequence is CASSRSGGRAEGGELFF. For the CDR3, the DNA is TGTGCCAGCAGCAGATCGGGCGGGAGGGCCGAGGGCGGGGAGCTGTTTTTT.

The V call is TRBV5-1, the J call TRBJ2-7; D not resolved. Germline V gene data show CDR1 as SGHRS and CDR2 as YFSETQ. Trimming left V 0 bases short and J 2 bases short, with 12 bases between. This CDR3 is 15 amino acids long. Here the CDR3 DNA reads TGCGCCAGCAGCTTGGCCATCAGCGATCCCTACGAGCAGTACTTC. Protein: CASSLAISDPYEQYF.

The genes are TRBV7-7 and TRBJ2-1; TRBD2 matches 14 bases. Germline V gene lookup returns CDR1 SSHAT and CDR2 FNYEAQ (reference sequence). J was trimmed by 7 bases and V by 0 bases; bases with no gene match: 11. The CDR3 contains 19 residues. The chain's CDR3 is CASSLAGTSGSPSMNEQFF. CDR3 nucleotide sequence: TGTGCCAGCAGCTTAGCAGGGACTAGCGGGAGCCCCTCAATGAATGAGCAGTTCTTC.

The V call is TRBV11-2, the J call TRBJ2-7; D may be TRBD2 (6 bases). V was shortened by 2 bases and J by 3 bases, with 11 bases between the two germline ends. The V gene's germline CDR1 is SGHAT and CDR2 FQNNGV. The CDR3 is 14 residues long. CDR3 nucleotide sequence: TGTGCCAGCAGCTTAACGAGCGGGCGCTACGAGCAGTACTTC. Encoded protein: CASSLTSGRYEQYF.

Only one count was recorded for this clone. This chain joins TRBV5-1 and TRBJ2-1; maybe TRBD2 (6 bases). The germline V gene has CDR1 SGHRS and CDR2 YFSETQ. Between the trimmed V and J ends, which lost 6 bases and 3 bases, there was a span of 16 bases. CDR3 length: 15 amino acids. CDR3 sequence: CASNFAGPNYNEQFF. The CDR3 DNA sequence: TGCGCCAGCAACTTCGCGGGACCTAACTACAATGAGCAGTTCTTC.

The CDR3 region has the DNA TGTGCCAGTAGTATCGGCACCACCTGGACCTTC. Its translation is CASSIGTTWTF. The chain uses TRBV19 and TRBJ1-2; no reliable D call. The V end lost 3 bases, the J end lost 14 bases, and 13 bases lay between the germline ends. The germline CDR1 and CDR2 sequences are LNHDA and SQIVND (reference sequence). The CDR3 runs 11 residues.

This clone was seen more than once but under ten times. The rearrangement joins TRBV7-2 to TRBJ2-7; no firm D call. The CDR3 is made up of 15 amino acids. Trimming took 5 bases from V and 6 from J, leaving 20 bases between them. Germline-derived CDR1 and CDR2 are SGHTA and FQGNSA. CDR3 residues: CASSPHPQSVLEQYF. The CDR3 DNA is TGTGCCAGCAGCCCCCACCCCCAAAGCGTCCTCGAGCAGTACTTC. Full variable domain (rest looked up from reference TRBV7-2 and TRBJ2-7): GAGVSQSPSNKVTEKGKDVELRCDPISGHTALYWYRQSLGQGLEFLIYFQGNSAPDKSGLPSDRFSAERTGGSVSTLTIQRTQQEDSAVYLCASSPHPQSVLEQYFGPGTRLTVT.

The CDR3 DNA reads as TGTGCCAGCAGCTCTTCGGGAGACAGGGCTACAGGCTACACCTTC. Encoded protein: CASSSSGDRATGYTF. The chain joins TRBV7-2 to TRBJ1-2; 7 nucleotides align to TRBD1. CDR1 SGHTA and CDR2 FQGNSA come from the germline V gene. V shed 4 bases, J shed 8 bases, and the junction held 13 bases outside the gene matches. This CDR3 has 15 residues.

The V gene is TRBV5-1, the J gene TRBJ2-3; 8 bases fit TRBD2. Trimming took 0 bases from V and 2 from J; bases not matched to a gene: 14. The germline gives CDR1 SGHRS, CDR2 YFSETQ. This CDR3 contains 19 residues. Written as DNA, the CDR3 is TGCGCCAGCAGCTTGGCTCCGGCTAGCGGGTTCGGGATCACAGATACGCAGTATTTT. Protein product: CASSLAPASGFGITDTQYF. Drawing the rest from reference TRBV5-1 and TRBJ2-3, the complete variable domain is KAGVTQTPRYLIKTRGQQVTLSCSPISGHRSVSWYQQTPGQGLQFLFEYFSETQRNKGNFPGRFSGRQFSNSRSEMNVSTLELGDSALYLCASSLAPASGFGITDTQYFGPGTRLTVL.

The chain carries TRBV19 and TRBJ1-4; D is perhaps TRBD1 (5 bases). This CDR3 has 13 amino acids. The germline V and J ends were trimmed by 3 bases and 8 bases, with 10 bases remaining between them. Per the germline V gene, CDR1 is LNHDA and CDR2 is SQIVND (reference sequence). CDR3 region: CASSMGGDEKLFF. The CDR3 DNA reads as TGTGCCAGTAGTATGGGAGGGGACGAAAAACTGTTTTTT.

The chain is built from TRBV29-1 and TRBJ2-1; 7 nucleotides agree with TRBD2. The trim removed 4 bases at V and 4 bases at J, leaving 10 bases unmatched. The germline V gene has CDR1 SQVTM and CDR2 ANQGSEA. The CDR3 is 15 residues long. The CDR3 protein is CSVAGGRERYNEQFF. The CDR3 DNA reads TGCAGCGTTGCGGGGGGTAGGGAGCGTTACAATGAGCAGTTCTTC.